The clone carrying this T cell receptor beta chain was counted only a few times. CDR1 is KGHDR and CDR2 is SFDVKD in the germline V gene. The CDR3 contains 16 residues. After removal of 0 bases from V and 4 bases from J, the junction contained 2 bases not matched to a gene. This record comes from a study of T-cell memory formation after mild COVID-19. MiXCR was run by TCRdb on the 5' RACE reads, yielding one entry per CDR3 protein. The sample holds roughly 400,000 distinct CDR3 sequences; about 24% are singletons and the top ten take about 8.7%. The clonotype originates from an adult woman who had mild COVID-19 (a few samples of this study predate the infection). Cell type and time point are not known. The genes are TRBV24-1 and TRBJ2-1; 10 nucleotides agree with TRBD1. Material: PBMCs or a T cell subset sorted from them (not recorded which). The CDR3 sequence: CATSDLRTGGYNEQFF. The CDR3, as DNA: TGTGCCACCAGTGATTTGCGGACAGGGGGATACAATGAGCAGTTCTTC.